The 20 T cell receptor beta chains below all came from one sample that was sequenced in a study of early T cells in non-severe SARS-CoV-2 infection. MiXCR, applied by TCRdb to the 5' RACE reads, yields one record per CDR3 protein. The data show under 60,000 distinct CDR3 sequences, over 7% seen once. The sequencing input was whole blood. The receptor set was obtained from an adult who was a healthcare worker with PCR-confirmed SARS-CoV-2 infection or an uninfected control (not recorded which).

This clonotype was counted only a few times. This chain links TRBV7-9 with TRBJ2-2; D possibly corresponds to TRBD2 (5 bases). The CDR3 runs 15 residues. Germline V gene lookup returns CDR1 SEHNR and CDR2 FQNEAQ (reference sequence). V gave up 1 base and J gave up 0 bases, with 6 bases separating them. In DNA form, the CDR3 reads TGTGCCAGCAGCTTAGAGCGGACGAACACCGGGGAGCTGTTTTTT. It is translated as CASSLERTNTGELFF.

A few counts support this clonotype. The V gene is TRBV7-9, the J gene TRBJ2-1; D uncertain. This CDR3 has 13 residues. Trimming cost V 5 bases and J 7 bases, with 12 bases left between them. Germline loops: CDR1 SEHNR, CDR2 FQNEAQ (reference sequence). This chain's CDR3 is CASSRWQENEQFF. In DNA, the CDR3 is TGTGCCAGCAGCCGCTGGCAGGAAAATGAGCAGTTCTTC.

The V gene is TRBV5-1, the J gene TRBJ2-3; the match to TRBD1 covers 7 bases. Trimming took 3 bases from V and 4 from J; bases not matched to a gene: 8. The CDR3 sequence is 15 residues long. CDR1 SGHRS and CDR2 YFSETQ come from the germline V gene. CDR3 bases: TGCGCCAGCAGCTGGGGGACAGTCTCCCCAGATACGCAGTATTTT. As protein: CASSWGTVSPDTQYF.

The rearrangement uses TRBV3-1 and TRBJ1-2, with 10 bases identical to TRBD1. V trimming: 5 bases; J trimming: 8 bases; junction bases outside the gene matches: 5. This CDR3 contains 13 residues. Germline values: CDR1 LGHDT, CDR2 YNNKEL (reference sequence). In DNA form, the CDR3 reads TGTGCCAGCAGCTTGACAGGGGGCGCCGGCTACACCTTC. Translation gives CASSLTGGAGYTF.

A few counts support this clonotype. CDR3 protein: CASSSGGSSYNEQFF. DNA for the CDR3: TGTGCCAGCAGTTCCGGGGGGTCCTCCTACAATGAGCAGTTCTTC. The chain employs TRBV6-5 and TRBJ2-1, with TRBD2 identical over 7 bases. Germline assignment: CDR1 MNHEY and CDR2 SVGAGI. This CDR3 contains 15 residues. V lost 4 bases, J lost 0 bases, and 3 bases stayed unmatched.

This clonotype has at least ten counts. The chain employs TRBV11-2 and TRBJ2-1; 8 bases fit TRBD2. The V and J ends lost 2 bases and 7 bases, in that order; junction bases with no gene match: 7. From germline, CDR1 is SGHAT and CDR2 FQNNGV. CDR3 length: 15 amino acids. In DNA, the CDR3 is TGTGCCAGCAGCTTATCGGGGGGGCGAGGGAATGAGCAGTTCTTC. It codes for CASSLSGGRGNEQFF.

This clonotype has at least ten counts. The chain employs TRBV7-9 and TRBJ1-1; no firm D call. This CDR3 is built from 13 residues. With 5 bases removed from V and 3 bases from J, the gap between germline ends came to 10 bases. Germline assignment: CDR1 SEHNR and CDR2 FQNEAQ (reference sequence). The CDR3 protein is CASSPFQDTEAFF. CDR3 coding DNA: TGTGCCAGCAGCCCTTTTCAGGACACTGAAGCTTTCTTT.

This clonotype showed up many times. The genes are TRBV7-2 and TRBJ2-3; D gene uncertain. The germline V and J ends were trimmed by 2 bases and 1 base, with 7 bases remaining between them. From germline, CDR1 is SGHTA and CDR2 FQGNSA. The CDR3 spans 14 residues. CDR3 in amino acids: CASSLNGRTDTQYF. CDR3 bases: TGTGCCAGCAGCTTAAACGGGCGCACAGATACGCAGTATTTT. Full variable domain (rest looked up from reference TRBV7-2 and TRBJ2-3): GAGVSQSPSNKVTEKGKDVELRCDPISGHTALYWYRQSLGQGLEFLIYFQGNSAPDKSGLPSDRFSAERTGGSVSTLTIQRTQQEDSAVYLCASSLNGRTDTQYFGPGTRLTVL.

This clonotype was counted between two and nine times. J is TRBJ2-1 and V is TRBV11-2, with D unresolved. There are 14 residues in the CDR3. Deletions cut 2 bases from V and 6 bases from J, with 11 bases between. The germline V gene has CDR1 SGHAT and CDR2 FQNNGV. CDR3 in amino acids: CASSLLLRLNEQFF. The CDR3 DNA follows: TGTGCCAGCAGCTTACTGTTACGACTCAATGAGCAGTTCTTC.

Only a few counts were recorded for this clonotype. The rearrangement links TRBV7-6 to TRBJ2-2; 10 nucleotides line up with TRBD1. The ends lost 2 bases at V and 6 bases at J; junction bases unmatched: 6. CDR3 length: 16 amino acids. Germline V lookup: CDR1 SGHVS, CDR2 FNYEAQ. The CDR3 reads CASSLIGTGESGELFF. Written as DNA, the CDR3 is TGTGCCAGCAGCTTAATAGGGACAGGGGAGTCCGGGGAGCTGTTTTTT.

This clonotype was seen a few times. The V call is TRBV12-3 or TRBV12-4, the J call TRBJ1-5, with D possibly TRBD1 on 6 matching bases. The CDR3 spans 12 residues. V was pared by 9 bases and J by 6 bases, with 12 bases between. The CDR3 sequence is CASSLDSQPQHF. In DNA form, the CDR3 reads TGTGCCAGTTCCCTGGACAGTCAGCCCCAGCATTTT.

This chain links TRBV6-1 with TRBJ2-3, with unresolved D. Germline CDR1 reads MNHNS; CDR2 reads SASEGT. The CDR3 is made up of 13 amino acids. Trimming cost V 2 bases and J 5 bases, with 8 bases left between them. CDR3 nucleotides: TGTGCCAGCAGTGAACTTCCGAAAGATACGCAGTATTTT. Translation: CASSELPKDTQYF.

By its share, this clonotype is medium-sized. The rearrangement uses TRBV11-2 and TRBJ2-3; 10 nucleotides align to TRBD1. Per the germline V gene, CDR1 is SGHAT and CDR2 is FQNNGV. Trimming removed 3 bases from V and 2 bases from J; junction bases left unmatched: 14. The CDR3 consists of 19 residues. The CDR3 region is CASSFPRGGTGVDTDTQYF. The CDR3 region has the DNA TGTGCCAGCAGCTTCCCGAGGGGAGGGACAGGGGTAGACACAGATACGCAGTATTTT.

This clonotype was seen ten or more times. The CDR3: CASSEGRQPQHF. DNA of the CDR3: TGTGCCAGCAGTGAGGGCCGGCAGCCCCAGCATTTT. V is TRBV7-9 and J is TRBJ1-5; D gene ambiguous. V lost 6 bases and J 7 bases, leaving 10 bases between the germline ends. Germline assignment: CDR1 SEHNR and CDR2 FQNEAQ (reference sequence). The CDR3 runs 12 residues. Combining the CDR3 with reference TRBV7-9 and TRBJ1-5 gives the whole variable domain DTGVSQNPRHKITKRGQNVTFRCDPISEHNRLYWYRQTLGQGPEFLTYFQNEAQLEKSRLLSDRFSAERPKGSFSTLEIQRTEQGDSAMYLCASSEGRQPQHFGDGTRLSIL.

The DNA for the CDR3 is TGCAGTGCTAGACGGCTAGCGGGCACAGATACGCAGTATTTT. Protein sequence: CSARRLAGTDTQYF. The chain couples TRBV20-1 to TRBJ2-3, with TRBD2 matching 7 bases. The CDR3 contains 14 residues. Germline CDR1 and CDR2: DFQATT and SNEGSKA (reference sequence). V gave up 2 bases and J gave up 1 base; unmatched junction bases: 3.

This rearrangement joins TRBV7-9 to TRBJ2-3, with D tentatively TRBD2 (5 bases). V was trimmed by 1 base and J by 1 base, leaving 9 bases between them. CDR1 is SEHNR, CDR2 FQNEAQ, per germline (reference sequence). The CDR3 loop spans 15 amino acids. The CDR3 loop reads CASSLVSGGTDTQYF. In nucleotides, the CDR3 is TGTGCCAGCAGCTTAGTCTCCGGGGGCACAGATACGCAGTATTTT.

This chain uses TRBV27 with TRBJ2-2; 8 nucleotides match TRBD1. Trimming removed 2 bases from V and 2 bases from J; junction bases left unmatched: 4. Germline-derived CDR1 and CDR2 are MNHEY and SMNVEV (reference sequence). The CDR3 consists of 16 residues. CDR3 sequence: CASSLPGQGNTGELFF. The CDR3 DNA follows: TGTGCCAGCAGTTTACCTGGACAGGGTAACACCGGGGAGCTGTTTTTT.

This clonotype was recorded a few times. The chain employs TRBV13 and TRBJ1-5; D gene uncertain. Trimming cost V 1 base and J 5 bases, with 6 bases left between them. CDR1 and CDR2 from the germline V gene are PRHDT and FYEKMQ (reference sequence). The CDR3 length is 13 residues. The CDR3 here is CASSLDPDQPQHF. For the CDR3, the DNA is TGTGCCAGCAGCTTAGATCCAGATCAGCCCCAGCATTTT.

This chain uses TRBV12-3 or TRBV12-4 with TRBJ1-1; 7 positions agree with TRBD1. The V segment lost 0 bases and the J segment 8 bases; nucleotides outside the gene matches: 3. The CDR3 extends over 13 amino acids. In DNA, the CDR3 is TGTGCCAGCAGTTTAGCTAACAGGGGAGAAGCTTTCTTT. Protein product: CASSLANRGEAFF.

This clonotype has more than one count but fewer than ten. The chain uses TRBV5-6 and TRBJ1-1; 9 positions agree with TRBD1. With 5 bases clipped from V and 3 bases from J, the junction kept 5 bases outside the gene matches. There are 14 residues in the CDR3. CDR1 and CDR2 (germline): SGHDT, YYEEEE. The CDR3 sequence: CASSTGTGYTEAFF. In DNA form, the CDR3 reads TGTGCCAGCAGTACCGGGACAGGGTACACTGAAGCTTTCTTT.